The 3 T cell receptor beta chains below were found in one sample sequenced in a study of control samples from healthy donors and cancer patients. Repertoires were generated with immunoSEQ multiplex PCR, while TCRdb's copy carries only in-frame clones and drops some. The sample comprises 60,000 to 95,000 clones, about 80% of which are singletons, and approximately 15% rests with the top ten. The sequenced sample was blood. These receptors were obtained from a man between 45 and 60 years old in good health.

V gene TRBV20-1 combines with J gene TRBJ1-4; D might be TRBD1 (6 bases). Germline V CDR1 and CDR2: DFQATT, SNEGSKA (reference sequence). The germline V and J ends were trimmed by 3 bases and 5 bases, with 16 bases remaining between them. The CDR3 runs 15 residues. The CDR3 sequence: CSASDAGQGNEKLFF. CDR3 in DNA: TGCAGTGCTAGTGACGCGGGGCAGGGGAATGAAAAACTGTTTTTT.

This rearrangement joins TRBV2 to TRBJ1-1; D is perhaps TRBD1 (5 bases). The CDR3 is 12 amino acids. The germline gives CDR1 SNHLY, CDR2 FYNNEI. Trimming pared 6 bases from V and 0 bases from J, leaving 5 bases between. The CDR3 here is CASSRVNTEAFF. The CDR3 DNA reads as TGTGCCAGCAGCAGGGTGAACACTGAAGCTTTCTTT. The full variable domain, its missing parts supplied by reference TRBV2 and TRBJ1-1, is EPEVTQTPSHQVTQMGQEVILRCVPISNHLYFYWYRQILGQKVEFLVSFYNNEISEKSEIFDDQFSVERPDGSNFTLKIRSTKLEDSAMYFCASSRVNTEAFFGQGTRLTVV.

This chain connects TRBV19 to TRBJ2-5; D possibly corresponds to TRBD2 (6 bases). In germline, CDR1 is LNHDA, CDR2 SQIVND (reference sequence). V gave up 5 bases and J gave up 0 bases, with 16 bases separating them. This CDR3 has 16 amino acids. In nucleotides, the CDR3 is TGTGCCAGTAGTCGGCTGGGCGGGATCTACCAAGAGACCCAGTACTTC. This encodes CASSRLGGIYQETQYF. The variable domain in full, completed from reference TRBV19 and TRBJ2-5, reads DGGITQSPKYLFRKEGQNVTLSCEQNLNHDAMYWYRQDPGQGLRLIYYSQIVNDFQKGDIAEGYSVSREKKESFPLTVTSAQKNPTAFYLCASSRLGGIYQETQYFGPGTRLLVL.